These 23 T cell receptor beta chains were all obtained from the same sample, sequenced in a study of breast tumors, draining lymph nodes, adjacent tissues. Breast cancer patients provided tissue from their axillary draining lymph nodes. TCRdb reprocessed the multiplex PCR reads with MiXCR, giving one entry per CDR3 protein. This sample yields about 180,000 distinct CDR3 sequences, of which 33% are seen a single time; about 3.7% belongs to the top ten. Sequenced: axillary lymph node tissue. The source is a female donor with breast cancer. Some clones in this sample may be carry-over from other donors' samples.

Note on this clonotype: A much larger clone lies one base from this, so it may be a read error. The rearrangement joins TRBV5-1 to TRBJ2-1; no clear D. The CDR3 contains 13 residues. The germline gives CDR1 SGHRS, CDR2 YFSETQ. The CDR3: CASSPPGPNDQFF. DNA of the CDR3: TGCGCCAGCAGCCCCCCGGGTCCCAATGACCAGTTCTTC.

This clonotype was seen many times. The V gene is TRBV29-1, the J gene TRBJ2-2; 10 bases agree with TRBD2. CDR3 length: 14 amino acids. Germline lookup yields CDR1 SQVTM and CDR2 ANQGSEA. V was clipped by 6 bases and J by 1 base; unmatched bases: 2. This CDR3 is CSVGLAVNTGELFF. CDR3 coding DNA: TGCAGCGTCGGACTAGCGGTGAACACCGGGGAGCTGTTTTTT.

Many counts were recorded for this clonotype. V usage is TRBV20-1 and J usage is TRBJ1-4; maybe TRBD1 (5 bases). Trimming left V 6 bases short and J 8 bases short, with 19 bases between. In germline, CDR1 is DFQATT, CDR2 SNEGSKA (reference sequence). The CDR3 covers 14 residues. Here the CDR3 DNA reads TGCAGTGCGCTTAAGACAGTAAGCAGGGAAAAACTGTTTTTT. It translates to CSALKTVSREKLFF.

Turning to this clonotype: The junction departs from germline at one end; a sequencing error may be responsible. The chain joins TRBV25-1 to TRBJ1-3; 7 nucleotides match TRBD1. The CDR3 has 16 residues. CDR1 and CDR2 (germline): MGHDK, SYGVNS. CDR3 amino acids: CASSQPGTVVGNTIYF. The CDR3 bases are TGTGCCAGCAGCCAACCCGGGACAGTGGTTGGAAACACCATATATTTC.

This clonotype showed up just once. A read error is likely, as this CDR3 ends without the conserved phenylalanine or tryptophan. The DNA is left out, because the CDR3 cannot be placed on it with certainty; the CDR3 is given as TCRdb lists it. The genes are TRBV7-9 and TRBJ2-5; whether TRBD1, the table's D call, matches the DNA was not checked. Germline V gene lookup returns CDR1 SEHNR and CDR2 FQNEAQ (reference sequence). The CDR3 adds up to 10 amino acids, both ends counted. The CDR3 is CASSSGQGYT.

The rearrangement links TRBV20-1 to TRBJ2-3, with D uncertain. The V gene lost 0 bases and the J gene lost 0 bases, with 13 bases spanning the gap. Germline V gene data show CDR1 as DFQATT and CDR2 as SNEGSKA (reference sequence). The CDR3 loop spans 16 amino acids. The CDR3 sequence is CSARDRAGQSTDTQYF. The DNA of the CDR3 is TGCAGTGCTAGAGATAGGGCAGGTCAAAGCACAGATACGCAGTATTTT.

With respect to this clonotype: Its ends do not fully match the called genes, so a read error is possible. The V gene is TRBV6-2 or TRBV6-3, the J gene TRBJ2-3, with D tentatively TRBD1 or TRBD2 (5 bases each). The CDR3 has 13 amino acids. Germline V gene sequence: CDR1 MNHEY, CDR2 SVGEGT. This chain's CDR3 is CASSHSGTAEKCF. The CDR3 region has the DNA TGTGCCAGCAGTCACTCAGGGACCGCTGAGAAGTGTTTT.

Only a few counts were recorded for this clonotype. A read error may explain this, as a much larger clone is one base away. V and J are TRBV12-3 or TRBV12-4 and TRBJ2-1; TRBD1 agrees at 9 bases. Trimming took 5 bases from V and 6 from J; bases not matched to a gene: 11. CDR3 length: 16 residues. The CDR3 nucleotides read TGTGCCAGCAGTCGCCCAGGGACAGGGCGCGGCAATGAGCAGTTCTTC. Its protein product is CASSRPGTGRGNEQFF.

This clonotype has only one observation. The chain combines TRBV2 with TRBJ1-2; 8 bases are a match to TRBD1. This CDR3 is built from 14 residues. The V gene end was trimmed by 2 bases and the J gene end by 7 bases; junction bases not matched to a gene: 6. Germline CDR1 is SNHLY and CDR2 is FYNNEI. CDR3: CASSELGRGRGYTF. The CDR3 region has the DNA TGTGCCAGCAGTGAACTGGGCAGGGGGCGTGGCTACACCTTC.

This clonotype was seen once. A read error may be the cause here, since a much bigger clone is one base away. The chain is built from TRBV3-1 and TRBJ2-3; no clear D gene. Germline-derived CDR1 and CDR2 are LGHDT and YNNKEL (reference sequence). Between the trimmed V and J ends, which lost 8 bases and 4 bases, there was a span of 19 bases. The CDR3 has 15 amino acids. The CDR3 here is CASGPRLGAPDTQYF. As DNA, the CDR3 is TGTGCCAGCGGCCCCCGTTTAGGTGCACCAGATACGCAGTATTTT.

Ten or more counts support this clonotype. The chain uses TRBV6-5 and TRBJ2-5; 8 bases align to TRBD2. The germline V gene has CDR1 MNHEY and CDR2 SVGAGI. Trimming at V came to 7 bases and at J to 5 bases, leaving 9 bases not matched to a gene. The CDR3 is 14 residues long. The CDR3 loop is CASTGTRGRETQYF. In DNA form, the CDR3 reads TGTGCCAGCACCGGGACTAGGGGTCGGGAGACCCAGTACTTC.

This clonotype was seen ten or more times. Being one base from a much bigger clone, this may be a read error. The chain combines TRBV11-1 with TRBJ2-3; 11 nucleotides align to TRBD2. The CDR3 sequence is 16 residues long. Germline V lookup: CDR1 SGHAT, CDR2 FQDESV (reference sequence). After removal of 7 bases from V and 1 base from J, the junction contained 7 bases not matched to a gene. The DNA of the CDR3 is TGTGCCAGCATTAGCGGGAGGGCCGCCGGCACAGATACGCAGTATTTT. Translated: CASISGRAAGTDTQYF.

As for this clonotype: A much larger clone lies a single base off, so this may be a read error. The V and J genes are TRBV5-1 and TRBJ2-7; D is uncertain. Deletions cut 1 base from V and 3 bases from J, with 11 bases between. The germline gives CDR1 SGHRS, CDR2 YFSETQ. The CDR3 sequence is 14 residues long. The CDR3 protein is CASSLQVGDYEQYF. The CDR3 DNA sequence: TGCGCCAGCAGCTTGCAGGTCGGAGACTACGAGCAGTACTTC.

This clonotype occurred many times. This chain links TRBV27 with TRBJ2-6; a possible D gene is TRBD1 (5 bases). The length of the CDR3 is 15 residues. Trimming stripped 4 bases from V and 1 base from J, with 8 bases between. Per the germline V gene, CDR1 is MNHEY and CDR2 is SMNVEV (reference sequence). In DNA, the CDR3 is TGTGCCAGCAGTTCCAGGGCGTCTGGGGCCAACGTCCTGACTTTC. It is translated as CASSSRASGANVLTF. The whole variable domain, remainder taken from reference TRBV27 and TRBJ2-6, is EAQVTQNPRYLITVTGKKLTVTCSQNMNHEYMSWYRQDPGLGLRQIYYSMNVEVTDKGDVPEGYKVSRKEKRNFPLILESPSPNQTSLYFCASSSRASGANVLTFGAGSRLTVL.

This sequence joins TRBV9 and TRBJ2-7; D unresolved. Germline loops: CDR1 SGDLS, CDR2 YYNGEE. V was pared by 7 bases and J by 2 bases, with 10 bases between. The CDR3 spans 12 residues. The CDR3 spells CASGPETYEQYF. The CDR3, as DNA: TGTGCCAGCGGACCAGAGACCTACGAGCAGTACTTC.

This clonotype was seen many times. The chain employs TRBV6-5 and TRBJ2-7, with D possibly matching TRBD1 (5 bases). Trimming stripped 6 bases from V and 7 bases from J, with 31 bases between. This CDR3 spans 18 amino acids. The germline V gene encodes CDR1 MNHEY and CDR2 SVGAGI. The DNA of the CDR3 is TGTGCCAGCAGCAGCCGCATGGGGTCTGGTCTTTGGTCAGGGGAGCAGTACTTC. As protein: CASSSRMGSGLWSGEQYF.

Ten or more counts support this clonotype. The chain couples TRBV20-1 to TRBJ1-5; D may be TRBD1 (5 bases). V was trimmed by 0 bases and J by 0 bases, leaving 12 bases between them. CDR1 is DFQATT and CDR2 is SNEGSKA in the germline V gene (reference sequence). The CDR3 is made up of 16 amino acids. The CDR3 nucleotides are TGCAGTGCTAGAGATTTCCAGGGCCCTAGCAATCAGCCCCAGCATTTT. It encodes CSARDFQGPSNQPQHF.

This clonotype turned up a few times. The rearrangement joins TRBV10-3 to TRBJ1-1; 7 nucleotides agree with TRBD1. The CDR3 is made up of 15 amino acids. V was pared by 4 bases and J by 3 bases, with 8 bases of the junction left unmatched. The germline V gene has CDR1 ENHRY and CDR2 SYGVKD. This CDR3 is CAISVTGDWDTEAFF. DNA of the CDR3: TGTGCCATCAGTGTCACAGGGGATTGGGACACTGAAGCTTTCTTT.

This clonotype was counted a few times. The V gene is TRBV2, the J gene TRBJ1-1, with 7 bases identical to TRBD1. Germline assignment: CDR1 SNHLY and CDR2 FYNNEI. J was trimmed by 0 bases and V by 4 bases; bases with no gene match: 2. This CDR3 is built from 14 residues. The DNA of the CDR3 is TGTGCCAGCAGTGTGACAGGGTTGAACACTGAAGCTTTCTTT. Amino acids: CASSVTGLNTEAFF.

This clonotype was observed many times. This chain uses TRBV28 with TRBJ2-1, with D unresolved. This CDR3 region has 14 residues. CDR1 is MDHEN, CDR2 SYDVKM, per germline. V dropped 6 bases and J dropped 3 bases, with 12 bases sitting between them. The CDR3 protein is CASSPAGRYNEQFF. CDR3 nucleotide sequence: TGTGCCAGCAGCCCGGCCGGCCGCTACAATGAGCAGTTCTTC.

This clonotype was seen repeatedly, ten times or more. The V gene is TRBV18, the J gene TRBJ2-1; D remains unclear. Germline CDR1 reads KGHSH; CDR2 reads LQKENI. CDR3 length: 14 amino acids. V lost 6 bases and J 6 bases, leaving 15 bases between the germline ends. Here the CDR3 reads CASSEGPGRNEQFF. CDR3 sequence (DNA): TGTGCCAGCTCGGAAGGCCCGGGCCGCAATGAGCAGTTCTTC.

The chain recombines TRBV27 with TRBJ2-3; 8 positions match TRBD2. The V gene's germline CDR1 is MNHEY and CDR2 SMNVEV (reference sequence). V lost 6 bases and J lost 10; bases outside the gene matches: 12. The CDR3 totals 14 residues. This CDR3 is CASSRAGEVSAQYF. CDR3 DNA: TGTGCCAGCAGCCGAGCGGGAGAAGTCTCCGCGCAGTATTTT.

This clonotype was recorded many times. The rearrangement joins TRBV27 to TRBJ2-1; either TRBD1 or TRBD2 may fit D (6 bases each). V was shortened by 7 bases and J by 7 bases, with 20 bases between the two germline ends. The CDR3 is 15 residues long. Looked up from germline, CDR1 is MNHEY and CDR2 is SMNVEV (reference sequence). Written as DNA, the CDR3 is TGTGCCAGCATCCCACTCGGAGGGGGTAAAAATGAGCAGTTCTTC. Translating it yields CASIPLGGGKNEQFF.